Listed below are T cell receptor beta chains from one sample, sequenced in a study of Graves' ophthalmopathy and Graves' hyperthyroidism. TCRdb re-analysed the multiplex PCR reads in MiXCR, keeping a single row per CDR3 protein. The table records more than 1,000,000 distinct CDR3 sequences, 36% of them present only once. Sequencing input: peripheral blood or thyroid tissue (not recorded which). These receptors were taken from an adult man with Graves' hyperthyroidism. The conserved cysteine and the conserved F or W are not part of the CDR3 here.

v_call	cdr3_length	j_call	cdr3_aa
TRBV7-9	13	TRBJ2-7	ASSRPTHSSYEQY
TRBV7-6	14	TRBJ2-7	ASSLGTGGGELEQY
TRBV2	12	TRBJ2-7	ASRQNPGVNEQY
TRBV15	13	TRBJ1-5	ATSTAEVRQLAQH
TRBV4-3	13	TRBJ1-2	ASSAVGGAGYGYT
TRBV2	11	TRBJ2-5	ASTAALEETQY
TRBV7-2	10	TRBJ1-1	ASGPWGGEAF
TRBV7-2	13	TRBJ2-7	ASSQYRGPPYEQY
TRBV20-1	14	TRBJ2-3	SARALLSGGADTQY
TRBV4-3	15	TRBJ2-5	ASSHWWRSLAQETQY
TRBV7-2	16	TRBJ2-5	ASSLGSGGNPRGETQY
TRBV19	13	TRBJ1-3	ASSVGTASGNTIC
TRBV7-9	12	TRBJ2-3	ASTLAGGPDTQY
TRBV20-1	11	TRBJ1-5	SASPGINQPQH
TRBV11-2	12	TRBJ2-7	ASSSLKGGYEQY
TRBV7-6	11	TRBJ2-7	ASSLTAEYEQY
TRBV6-5	12	TRBJ2-5	ASSTTGGAGTQY
TRBV19	13	TRBJ2-7	ASSPGTGRAYEQY
TRBV7-6	13	TRBJ1-2	ASGGGTGNLYGYT
TRBV11-2	13	TRBJ2-6	ASSPRVGTAYVLT
TRBV6-1	11	TRBJ2-2	AILRAGTGELF
TRBV12-3/TRBV12-4	12	TRBJ1-5	ASTRGPGSQPQH
TRBV29-1	14	TRBJ2-6	SVQSEGAPGANVLT
TRBV6-5	13	TRBJ2-5	ASSYSPQGGETQY
TRBV2	12	TRBJ1-4	ASSVDRANEKLF
TRBV15	14	TRBJ1-1	ATDKDRPGVNTEAF
TRBV5-1	11	TRBJ2-2	ASSSGYTGELF
TRBV24-1	12	TRBJ2-7	ATSAGTETYEQY
TRBV12-3/TRBV12-4	12	TRBJ1-6	ASPNTRFTSPLH
TRBV12-3/TRBV12-4	13	TRBJ2-3	ASSRQREHKDTQY
TRBV12-3/TRBV12-4	13	TRBJ1-2	ASSFADPRTNGYT
TRBV7-8	13	TRBJ2-5	ASSRVGTAQETQY
TRBV5-1	10	TRBJ1-5	ASSQGQTYEH
TRBV2	14	TRBJ1-5	ASSDTRDRGNQPQH
TRBV29-1	10	TRBJ1-1	SLGQATPEAF
TRBV29-1	15	TRBJ1-1	SVEGARTDRLNTEAF
TRBV24-1	13	TRBJ1-2	ATSGLGPVGDGYT
TRBV6-6	11	TRBJ2-5	ASRSSSQETQY
TRBV20-1	13	TRBJ1-4	SARKTGNTGEKLF
TRBV6-1	15	TRBJ2-6	ASSDRGREAGANVLT
TRBV19	11	TRBJ1-5	ASKRTGHQPQH
TRBV5-1	12	TRBJ1-4	ASSQGHLNEKLF
TRBV19	11	TRBJ1-5	ASTTRGDQPQH
TRBV7-2	13	TRBJ2-5	ASSALTSGMRTQY
TRBV10-1	11	TRBJ1-5	ASSEFQGQPQH
TRBV7-2	14	TRBJ2-5	ASSRDGRGAQETQY